This T cell receptor (beta chain) was recorded in a study of CD8 T cells in Susac syndrome. Study-wide results and caveats: Acknowledgment was made by the study that its TCR sequencing and HLA analysis involved a relatively small number of individuals.

From blood CD8+ and CD4+ T cells, the TCR beta chain was sequenced. Points on this clonotype: Its antigen is unidentified.

The authors reverse transcribed roughly 0.5 to 1 ug RNA with random hexamers. TCRdb re-derived calls from the immunoSEQ multiplex PCR reads in MiXCR, one entry per CDR3 protein. Among 130,000 to 150,000 distinct CDR3 sequences listed, approximately 95% were seen once. V lost 3 bases and J lost 10; bases outside the gene matches: 4. The CDR3 runs 13 residues. Germline CDR1 KGHDR, CDR2 SFDVKD. The chain joins TRBV24-1 to TRBJ2-1; TRBD2 matches 8 bases. The receptor comes from a human donor in good health. The sequenced sample was CD4+ T cells from PBMCs. CDR3 residues: CATSDRVAGEQFF. The CDR3, as DNA: TGTGCCACCAGTGATAGGGTAGCGGGAGAGCAGTTCTTC.